These 16 T cell receptor beta chains were all obtained from the same sample, sequenced in a study of T-cell memory formation after mild COVID-19. Using its own MiXCR run on the 5' RACE reads, TCRdb lists one record per CDR3 protein. The top ten hold 13% to 15% of the sample, which has roughly 150,000 distinct CDR3 sequences, about 14% seen once. Input material: PBMCs or a T cell subset sorted from them (not recorded which). These receptors originate from an adult woman who had mild COVID-19 (a few samples of this study predate the infection). Cell type and time point are not known.

The chain joins TRBV12-3 or TRBV12-4 to TRBJ2-2; 8 bases are shared with TRBD2. This CDR3 comprises 15 residues. V was pared by 5 bases and J by 1 base, with 3 bases of the junction left unmatched. CDR3 region: CASSPAGENTGELFF. The CDR3 DNA reads as TGTGCCAGCAGTCCAGCGGGGGAGAACACCGGGGAGCTGTTTTTT.

The chain has TRBV10-3 and TRBJ1-5; D uncertain. CDR1 is ENHRY and CDR2 is SYGVKD in the germline V gene. The CDR3 extends over 13 amino acids. V gave up 4 bases and J gave up 3 bases, with 7 bases separating them. The DNA of the CDR3 is TGTGCCATCAGTGTCAGTGACAATCAGCCCCAGCATTTT. It is translated as CAISVSDNQPQHF.

Only a few counts were recorded for this clonotype. This chain connects TRBV15 to TRBJ1-4; D unresolved. Trimming pared 0 bases from V and 6 bases from J, leaving 11 bases between. Germline V lookup: CDR1 LNHNV, CDR2 YYDKDF (reference sequence). The CDR3 is made up of 15 amino acids. CDR3 region: CATSRDRGVDEKLFF. As DNA, the CDR3 is TGTGCCACCAGCAGAGATCGGGGAGTGGATGAAAAACTGTTTTTT. Complete variable domain (other parts from reference TRBV15 and TRBJ1-4): DAMVIQNPRYQVTQFGKPVTLSCSQTLNHNVMYWYQQKSSQAPKLLFHYYDKDFNNEADTPDNFQSRRPNTSFCFLDIRSPGLGDTAMYLCATSRDRGVDEKLFFGSGTQLSVL.

V and J are TRBV30 and TRBJ2-5, with D perhaps matching TRBD1 (5 bases). Trimming took off 0 bases at V and 12 bases at J, with 17 bases between the two ends. This CDR3 is built from 13 residues. The germline V gene encodes CDR1 GTSNPN and CDR2 SVGIG (reference sequence). CDR3 sequence (DNA): TGTGCCTGGAGTGTAGGGGTTAGGGCTGTGGAGTACTTC. This gives the protein CAWSVGVRAVEYF. The full variable domain, rest sourced from reference TRBV30 and TRBJ2-5, is SQTIHQWPATLVQPVGSPLSLECTVEGTSNPNLYWYRQAAGRGLQLLFYSVGIGQISSEVPQNLSASRPQDRQFILSSKKLLLSDSGFYLCAWSVGVRAVEYFGPGTRLLVL.

The chain recombines TRBV29-1 with TRBJ2-7; D is possibly TRBD1 (6 bases). The CDR3 runs to 15 residues. V dropped 6 bases and J dropped 3 bases, with 21 bases sitting between them. Per the germline V gene, CDR1 is SQVTM and CDR2 is ANQGSEA. The CDR3 DNA reads as TGCAGCGTCCCAAGGCACAGGGAAGTTGGCTACGAGCAGTACTTC. Amino acid sequence: CSVPRHREVGYEQYF.

The chain employs TRBV9 and TRBJ2-5; D is tentatively TRBD1 or TRBD2 (6 bases each). This CDR3 is 15 amino acids long. Germline assignment: CDR1 SGDLS and CDR2 YYNGEE. With 4 bases removed from V and 9 bases from J, the gap between germline ends came to 22 bases. In nucleotides, the CDR3 is TGTGCCAGCAGCCCGTCCAGTCAAAGGGGGGAGGCCCAGTACTTC. It yields the protein CASSPSSQRGEAQYF. The whole variable domain, remainder taken from reference TRBV9 and TRBJ2-5, is DSGVTQTPKHLITATGQRVTLRCSPRSGDLSVYWYQQSLDQGLQFLIQYYNGEERAKGNILERFSAQQFPDLHSELNLSSLELGDSALYFCASSPSSQRGEAQYFGPGTRLLVL.

On this clonotype: One junction end disagrees with the germline gene, perhaps due to a read error. The J gene is TRBJ2-2, the V gene TRBV29-1, with D possibly called TRBD1 or TRBD2 (6 bases each). The CDR3 is made up of 14 amino acids. Germline lookup yields CDR1 SQVTM and CDR2 ANQGSEA. For the CDR3, the DNA is TGCAGCGTTGAAACAGGGATGAACACCGGGGGGCTGTTTTTT. Protein: CSVETGMNTGGLFF.

This clonotype was seen ten or more times. The chain recombines TRBV7-9 with TRBJ2-1, with D possibly TRBD2 on 5 matching bases. The CDR3 loop spans 15 amino acids. Germline CDR1 and CDR2: SEHNR and FQNEAQ (reference sequence). Between the trimmed V and J ends, which lost 1 base and 7 bases, there was a span of 14 bases. The CDR3 sequence: CASSLGGNGKNEQFF. CDR3 DNA: TGTGCCAGCAGCTTAGGAGGGAACGGAAAAAATGAGCAGTTCTTC.

The chain uses TRBV4-1 and TRBJ1-1, with D perhaps TRBD1 (6 bases). The CDR3 consists of 15 residues. The V and J ends lost 0 bases and 7 bases respectively, with 15 bases between them. The germline CDR1 and CDR2 sequences are MGHRA and YSYEKL. The CDR3 DNA sequence: TGCGCCAGCAGCCAAGATCGGGGGCCCGGGGATGAAGCTTTCTTT. Translating it yields CASSQDRGPGDEAFF.

The sample holds a few counts of this clonotype. This chain links TRBV18 with TRBJ2-3; 10 bases align to TRBD2. The CDR3 sequence is 18 residues long. Germline CDR1 reads KGHSH; CDR2 reads LQKENI. The J segment lost 1 base and the V segment lost 0 bases, leaving 7 bases of the junction unmatched. The CDR3 DNA reads as TGTGCCAGCTCACCACCGCGGCTAGCGGGAGTGCGCACAGATACGCAGTATTTT. It is translated as CASSPPRLAGVRTDTQYF.

This rearrangement joins TRBV7-3 to TRBJ2-3; TRBD2 agrees at 8 bases. Germline trimming cut 4 bases from V and 6 bases from J; bases unmatched to any gene: 9. Germline-derived CDR1 and CDR2 are SGHTA and FQGTGA. The CDR3 length is 15 residues. CDR3 coding DNA: TGTGCCAGCAGCTCCACGGGGGGGCCTGGGGATACGCAGTATTTT. It yields the protein CASSSTGGPGDTQYF.

Remarks on this clonotype: Its ends do not fully match the called genes, so a read error is possible. The chain joins TRBV10-3 to TRBJ2-5; TRBD2 might be the D (8 bases). Germline CDR1 reads ENHRY; CDR2 reads SYGVKD. The CDR3 has 16 amino acids. The CDR3 DNA reads as TGTGCCATCAGTGGACTGGGACAGCGGGGGCAAGAGAGCCAGTACTTC. This gives the protein CAISGLGQRGQESQYF.

The table lists this clonotype with a few counts. The CDR3 loop is CASSQGGAKNIQYF. CDR3 nucleotides: TGTGCCAGCAGCCAAGGCGGGGCCAAAAACATTCAGTACTTC. This rearrangement joins TRBV14 to TRBJ2-4; TRBD2 might be the D (5 bases). The CDR3 has 14 amino acids. The germline gives CDR1 SGHDN, CDR2 FVKESK. The V gene lost 1 base and the J gene lost 1 base, with 5 bases spanning the gap.

In its sample, this clonotype was seen a few times. The genes are TRBV12-3 or TRBV12-4 and TRBJ2-1; perhaps TRBD2 as D (6 bases). The V gene lost 6 bases and the J gene lost 2 bases, with 14 bases spanning the gap. The CDR3 length is 15 residues. DNA of the CDR3: TGTGCCAGCAGCTACGGGACTGCTACCTACAATGAGCAGTTCTTC. Amino acid sequence: CASSYGTATYNEQFF.

The sample holds a few counts of this clonotype. The chain is built from TRBV10-3 and TRBJ2-7; D possibly matches TRBD1 or TRBD2 (6 bases each). The length of the CDR3 is 14 residues. From germline, CDR1 is ENHRY and CDR2 SYGVKD. With 5 bases removed from V and 2 bases from J, the gap between germline ends came to 13 bases. The CDR3 DNA reads TGTGCCATCAGTTTTCCGGGGGCGGCCTACGAGCAGTACTTC. This encodes CAISFPGAAYEQYF.

The V gene is TRBV5-1, the J gene TRBJ2-7; 11 positions agree with TRBD2. This CDR3 contains 15 residues. The germline V gene encodes CDR1 SGHRS and CDR2 YFSETQ. The ends lost 4 bases at V and 6 bases at J; junction bases unmatched: 9. The CDR3 nucleotides read TGCGCCAGCAGCCCAGGACTAGCGGGCTCAACCGAGCAGTACTTC. It encodes CASSPGLAGSTEQYF.